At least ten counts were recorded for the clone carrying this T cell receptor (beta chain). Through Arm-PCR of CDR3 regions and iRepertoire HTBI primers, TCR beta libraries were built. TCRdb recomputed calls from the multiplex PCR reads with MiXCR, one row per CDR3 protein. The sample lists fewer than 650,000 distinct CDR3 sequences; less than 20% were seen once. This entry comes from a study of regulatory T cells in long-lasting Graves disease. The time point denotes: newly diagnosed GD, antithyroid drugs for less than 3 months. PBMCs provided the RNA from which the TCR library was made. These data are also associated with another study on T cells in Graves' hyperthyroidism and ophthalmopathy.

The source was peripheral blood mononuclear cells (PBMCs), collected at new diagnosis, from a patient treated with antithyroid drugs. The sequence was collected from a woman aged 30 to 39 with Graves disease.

CDR3 in DNA: TGTGCCAGCAGTTACAGCCGCATACCATCCACAGATACGCAGTATTTT. It translates to CASSYSRIPSTDTQYF. This rearrangement joins TRBV6-5 to TRBJ2-3; no reliable D call. V was shortened by 2 bases and J by 2 bases, with 14 bases between the two germline ends. The germline V gene encodes CDR1 MNHEY and CDR2 SVGAGI. This CDR3 region has 16 residues.